What follows are 16 T cell receptor beta chains derived from one specimen sequenced in a study of shared clonotypes between healthy human individuals. TCRdb keeps only in-frame clones here, not all; method: immunoSEQ multiplex PCR. Of about 2,500,000 clones listed, 90% to 95% are singletons. The sequenced sample consisted of naive CD4+ T cells sorted from blood. Subset denoted: CD45RA+ positively selected. Receptor source: a man aged 18 to 29 in good health.

The rearrangement uses TRBV19 and TRBJ2-7; 7 nucleotides agree with TRBD2. V was pared by 3 bases and J by 0 bases, with 5 bases of the junction left unmatched. Germline CDR1 reads LNHDA; CDR2 reads SQIVND (reference sequence). This CDR3 is built from 15 residues. The CDR3 reads CASSMSGTNSYEQYF. The DNA for the CDR3 is TGTGCCAGTAGTATGAGTGGGACTAACTCCTACGAGCAGTACTTC.

The chain employs TRBV25-1 and TRBJ1-4; D possibly corresponds to TRBD1 (5 bases). Germline CDR1 reads MGHDK; CDR2 reads SYGVNS. The CDR3 extends over 14 amino acids. With 1 base removed from V and 8 bases from J, the gap between germline ends came to 11 bases. This chain's CDR3 is CASSELGEGEKLFF. Here the CDR3 DNA reads TGTGCCAGCAGTGAATTAGGGGAGGGGGAAAAACTGTTTTTT.

The chain has TRBV6-5 and TRBJ2-7; D could derive from TRBD1 or TRBD2 (7 bases each). Germline values: CDR1 MNHEY, CDR2 SVGAGI. The CDR3 is made up of 13 amino acids. V was clipped by 6 bases and J by 7 bases, with 16 bases between them. The CDR3 DNA reads TGTGCCAGCAGCAGGGGGGGCCAAAAGGAGCAGTACTTC. It translates to CASSRGGQKEQYF.

The V gene is TRBV11-2, the J gene TRBJ1-4; D unclear. The germline V and J ends were trimmed by 0 bases and 0 bases, with 5 bases remaining between them. The CDR3 has 15 residues. Germline assignment: CDR1 SGHAT and CDR2 FQNNGV. CDR3 DNA: TGTGCCAGCAGCTTAGATCGGTCAACTAATGAAAAACTGTTTTTT. This gives the protein CASSLDRSTNEKLFF.

This clone was recorded once. CDR3 sequence (DNA): TGCGCCAGCAGCTTGGACGGGGAGGTATACATTCAGTACTTC. The encoded protein is CASSLDGEVYIQYF. The V call is TRBV5-1, the J call TRBJ2-4; TRBD2 is a possible D gene (6 bases). The CDR3 covers 14 residues. V shed 0 bases and J shed 8 bases, with 12 bases lying between them. The germline V gene encodes CDR1 SGHRS and CDR2 YFSETQ.

This chain joins TRBV6-5 and TRBJ1-2, with a weak D call TRBD1 (6 bases). This CDR3 contains 16 residues. The V gene's germline CDR1 is MNHEY and CDR2 SVGAGI. With 4 bases removed from V and 2 bases from J, the gap between germline ends came to 17 bases. The CDR3 here is CASSSGRWGANYGYTF. CDR3 DNA: TGTGCCAGCAGTTCAGGGCGGTGGGGGGCAAACTATGGCTACACCTTC.

The chain couples TRBV28 to TRBJ1-3; D gene ambiguous. The germline gives CDR1 MDHEN, CDR2 SYDVKM. This CDR3 has 13 amino acids. Trimming took 4 bases from V and 4 from J, leaving 8 bases between them. The CDR3 here is CASSSPGGNTIYF. The CDR3 nucleotides read TGTGCCAGCAGTTCCCCGGGGGGAAACACCATATATTTT.

The chain combines TRBV7-2 with TRBJ2-3; 13 nucleotides line up with TRBD2. The junction had 8 bases not matched to a gene; V was cut back by 5 bases and J by 6 bases. The CDR3 spans 16 residues. The germline CDR1 and CDR2 sequences are SGHTA and FQGNSA. The CDR3 DNA reads as TGTGCCAGCAGCACTCGGACTAGCGGGGGTTGGGATACGCAGTATTTT. Residues: CASSTRTSGGWDTQYF.

The CDR3 sequence is CASSLGQGAPASPLHF. The CDR3 DNA is TGCGCCAGCAGCTTGGGGCAGGGGGCTCCCGCTTCACCCCTCCACTTT. The chain recombines TRBV5-1 with TRBJ1-6, with 8 bases fitting TRBD1. CDR1 is SGHRS, CDR2 YFSETQ, per germline. This CDR3 is built from 16 residues. The J segment lost 9 bases and the V segment lost 0 bases, leaving 8 bases of the junction unmatched.

The V and J genes are TRBV5-1 and TRBJ2-2, with 7 positions matching TRBD2. V gave up 5 bases and J gave up 2 bases; unmatched junction bases: 15. The CDR3 spans 18 residues. Germline V gene data show CDR1 as SGHRS and CDR2 as YFSETQ. The CDR3 coding sequence is TGCGCCAGCAGGTCAAGCGGGATCGAACGTCCTAACACCGGGGAGCTGTTTTTT. Translating gives CASRSSGIERPNTGELFF.

This clone has a single count. This CDR3 is also generated by other DNA sequences in the sample. The genes are TRBV5-1 and TRBJ2-7; D gene uncertain. CDR3 size: 13 residues. V lost 0 bases and J lost 2, with 6 bases in between. Germline values: CDR1 SGHRS, CDR2 YFSETQ. The CDR3 bases are TGCGCCAGCAGCTTGGACGTAACCTACGAGCAGTACTTC. Encoded protein: CASSLDVTYEQYF. The variable domain in full, with the rest retrieved from reference TRBV5-1 and TRBJ2-7, is KAGVTQTPRYLIKTRGQQVTLSCSPISGHRSVSWYQQTPGQGLQFLFEYFSETQRNKGNFPGRFSGRQFSNSRSEMNVSTLELGDSALYLCASSLDVTYEQYFGPGTRLTVT.

This chain connects TRBV5-5 to TRBJ2-3, with TRBD2 identical over 8 bases. There are 19 residues in the CDR3. The germline CDR1 and CDR2 sequences are SGHKS and YYEKEE (reference sequence). V was clipped by 5 bases and J by 6 bases; unmatched bases: 23. The chain's CDR3 is CASSTGTRADTSHRDTQYF. The CDR3 nucleotides read TGTGCCAGCAGTACCGGGACTAGAGCAGATACGTCTCATAGGGATACGCAGTATTTT.

This clone appeared a single time. V gene TRBV2 combines with J gene TRBJ2-2; perhaps D is TRBD1 or TRBD2 (5 bases each). Trimming shortened V by 6 bases and J by 6 bases, and 11 bases separated the two germline ends. Looked up from germline, CDR1 is SNHLY and CDR2 is FYNNEI. The CDR3 has 13 residues. CDR3 DNA: TGTGCCAGCAGGACTACAGGCGCCGGGGAGCTGTTTTTT. Translating gives CASRTTGAGELFF.

V gene TRBV11-2 combines with J gene TRBJ2-7; 8 bases agree with TRBD1. Germline CDR1 SGHAT, CDR2 FQNNGV. This CDR3 spans 13 amino acids. The V and J ends lost 5 bases and 8 bases, in that order; junction bases with no gene match: 8. CDR3 DNA sequence: TGTGCCAGCAGCCAGGGACAGGCCGAAAAGCAGTACTTC. This encodes CASSQGQAEKQYF.

The V call is TRBV6-5, the J call TRBJ2-7, with TRBD2 matching over 8 bases. Per the germline V gene, CDR1 is MNHEY and CDR2 is SVGAGI. The V and J ends lost 10 bases and 4 bases, in that order; junction bases with no gene match: 12. The CDR3 is 14 residues long. This CDR3 is CATKPGLVTYEQYF. The DNA of the CDR3 is TGTGCCACCAAGCCGGGACTAGTTACTTACGAGCAGTACTTC.

Only one count was recorded for this clone. CDR3 DNA: TGTGCCAGCAGTCTAGGACAGGCCCGTTCCTACGAGCAGTACTTC. Protein product: CASSLGQARSYEQYF. V is TRBV27 and J is TRBJ2-7; 7 bases map to TRBD1. The CDR3 length is 15 residues. V was clipped by 5 bases and J by 1 base; unmatched bases: 8. The germline V gene has CDR1 MNHEY and CDR2 SMNVEV (reference sequence).